This T cell receptor (beta chain) was identified during a study of cytomegalovirus exposure and HLA in healthy donors. Study details: The platform used for the 120 validation repertoires matched that of the roughly 700 first-cohort repertoires, a later analysis reported.

Remarks on this clone: What it recognizes is unknown.

V lost 2 bases to trimming and J lost 4 bases, with 6 bases between them. From germline, CDR1 is MNHEY and CDR2 SVGAGI. This CDR3 spans 13 amino acids. The data were produced by immunoSEQ multiplex PCR, yet TCRdb's version contains in-frame clones alone and is incomplete. This table holds some 80,000 clones, roughly 94% found once. Notes on the study in general: In vitro data verified three CMV-associated chains as specific for CMV antigens. A subsequent analysis found that TCR clusters from the first cohort also tended to co-occur in the 110 or so validation repertoires, with about 93% of cluster scores above 0. Rarity characterized most TCR sequences, yet some public TCRs appeared in many donors.

This sequence was found in a woman aged 18 to 35 in good health and CMV-seronegative. Input material: PBMCs. V usage is TRBV6-5 and J usage is TRBJ1-5; D gene unclear. The CDR3 DNA reads TGTGCCAGCAGTTACGGAGCGAATCAGCCCCAGCATTTT. Translation: CASSYGANQPQHF.